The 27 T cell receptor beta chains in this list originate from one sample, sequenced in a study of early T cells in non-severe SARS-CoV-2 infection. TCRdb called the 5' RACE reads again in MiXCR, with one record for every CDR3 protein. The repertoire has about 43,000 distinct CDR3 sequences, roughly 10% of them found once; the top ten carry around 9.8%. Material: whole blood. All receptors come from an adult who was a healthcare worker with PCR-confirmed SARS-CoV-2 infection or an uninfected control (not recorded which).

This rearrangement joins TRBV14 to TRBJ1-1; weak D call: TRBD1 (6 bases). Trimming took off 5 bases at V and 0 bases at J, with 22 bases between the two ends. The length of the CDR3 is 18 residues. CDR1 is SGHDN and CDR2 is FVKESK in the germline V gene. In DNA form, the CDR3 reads TGTGCCAGCAGCATGGATTTGGGGGCCACTTTCATGAACACTGAAGCTTTCTTT. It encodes CASSMDLGATFMNTEAFF. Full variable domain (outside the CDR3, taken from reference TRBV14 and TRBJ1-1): EAGVTQFPSHSVIEKGQTVTLRCDPISGHDNLYWYRRVMGKEIKFLLHFVKESKQDESGMPNNRFLAERTGGTYSTLKVQPAELEDSGVYFCASSMDLGATFMNTEAFFGQGTRLTVV.

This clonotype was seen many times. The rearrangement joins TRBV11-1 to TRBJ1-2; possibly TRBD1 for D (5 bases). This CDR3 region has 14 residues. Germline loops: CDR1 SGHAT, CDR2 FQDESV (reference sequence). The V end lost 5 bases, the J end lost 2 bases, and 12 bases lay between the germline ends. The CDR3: CASSPRDPNYGYTF. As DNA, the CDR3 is TGTGCCAGCAGCCCCCGGGACCCGAACTATGGCTACACCTTC.

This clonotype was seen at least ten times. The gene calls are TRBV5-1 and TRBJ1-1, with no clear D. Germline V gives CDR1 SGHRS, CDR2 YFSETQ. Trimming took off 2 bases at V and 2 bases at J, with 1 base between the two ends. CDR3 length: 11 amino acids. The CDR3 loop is CASSLNTEAFF. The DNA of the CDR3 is TGCGCCAGCAGCTTAAACACTGAAGCTTTCTTT.

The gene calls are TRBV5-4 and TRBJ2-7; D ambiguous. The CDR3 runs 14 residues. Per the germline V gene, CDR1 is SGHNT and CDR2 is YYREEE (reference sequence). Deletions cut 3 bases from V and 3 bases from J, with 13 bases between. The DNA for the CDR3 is TGTGCCAGCAGCTCAAGGGCCTCAATCTACGAGCAGTACTTC. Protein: CASSSRASIYEQYF.

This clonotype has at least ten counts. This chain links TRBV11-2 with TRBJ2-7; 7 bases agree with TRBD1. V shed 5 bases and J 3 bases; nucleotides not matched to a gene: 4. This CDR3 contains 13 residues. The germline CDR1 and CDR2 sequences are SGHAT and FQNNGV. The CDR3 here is CASSTGQDYEQYF. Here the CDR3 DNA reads TGTGCCAGCAGCACCGGACAGGACTACGAGCAGTACTTC. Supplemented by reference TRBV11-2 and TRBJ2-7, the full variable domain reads EAGVAQSPRYKIIEKRQSVAFWCNPISGHATLYWYQQILGQGPKLLIQFQNNGVVDDSQLPKDRFSAERLKGVDSTLKIQPAKLEDSAVYLCASSTGQDYEQYFGPGTRLTVT.

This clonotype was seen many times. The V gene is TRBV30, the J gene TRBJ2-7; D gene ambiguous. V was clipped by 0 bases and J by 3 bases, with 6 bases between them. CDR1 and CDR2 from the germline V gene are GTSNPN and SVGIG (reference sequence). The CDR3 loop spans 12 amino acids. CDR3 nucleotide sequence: TGTGCCTGGAGTGTTGAGAGCTACGAGCAGTACTTC. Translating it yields CAWSVESYEQYF.

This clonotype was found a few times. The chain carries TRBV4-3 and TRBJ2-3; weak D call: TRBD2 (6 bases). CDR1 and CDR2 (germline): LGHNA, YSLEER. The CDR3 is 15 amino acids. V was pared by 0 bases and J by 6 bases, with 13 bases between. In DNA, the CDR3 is TGCGCCAGCAGCCAAGACCCCGAGGGGAGGGATACGCAGTATTTT. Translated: CASSQDPEGRDTQYF.

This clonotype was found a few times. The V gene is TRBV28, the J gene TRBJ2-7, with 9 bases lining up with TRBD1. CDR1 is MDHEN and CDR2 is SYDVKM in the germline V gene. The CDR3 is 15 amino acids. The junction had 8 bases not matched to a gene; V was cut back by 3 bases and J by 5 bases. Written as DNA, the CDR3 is TGTGCCAGCAGTTTTGTTTTCACAGGGGGCCACGAGCAGTACTTC. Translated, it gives CASSFVFTGGHEQYF.

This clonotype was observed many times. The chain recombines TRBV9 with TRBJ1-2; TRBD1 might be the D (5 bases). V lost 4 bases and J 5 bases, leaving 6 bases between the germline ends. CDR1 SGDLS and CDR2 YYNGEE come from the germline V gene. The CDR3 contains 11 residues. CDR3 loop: CASSPGYGYTF. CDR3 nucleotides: TGTGCCAGCAGCCCAGGGTATGGCTACACCTTC.

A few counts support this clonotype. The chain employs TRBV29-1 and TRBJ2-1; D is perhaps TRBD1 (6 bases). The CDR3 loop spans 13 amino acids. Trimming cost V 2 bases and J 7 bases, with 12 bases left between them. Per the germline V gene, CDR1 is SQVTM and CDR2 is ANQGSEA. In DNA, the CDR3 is TGCAGCGTTGAAAGTGGAACAGGGAATGAGCAGTTCTTC. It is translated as CSVESGTGNEQFF.

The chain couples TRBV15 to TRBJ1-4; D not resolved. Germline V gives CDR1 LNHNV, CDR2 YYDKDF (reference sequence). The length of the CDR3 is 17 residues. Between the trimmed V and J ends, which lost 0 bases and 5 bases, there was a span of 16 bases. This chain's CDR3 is CATSRERAGRANEKLFF. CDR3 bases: TGTGCCACCAGCAGAGAAAGGGCGGGGAGGGCCAATGAAAAACTGTTTTTT.

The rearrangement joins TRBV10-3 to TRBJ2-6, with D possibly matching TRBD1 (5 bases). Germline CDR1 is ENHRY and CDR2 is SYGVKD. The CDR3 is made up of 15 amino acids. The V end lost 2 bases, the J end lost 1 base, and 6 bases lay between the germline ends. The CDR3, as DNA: TGTGCCATCAGTGAGGGGGCATCTGGGGCCAACGTCCTGACTTTC. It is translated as CAISEGASGANVLTF.

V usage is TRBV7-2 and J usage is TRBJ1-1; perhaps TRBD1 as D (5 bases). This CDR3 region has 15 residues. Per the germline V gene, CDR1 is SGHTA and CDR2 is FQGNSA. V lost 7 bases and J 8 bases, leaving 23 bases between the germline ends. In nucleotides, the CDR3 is TGTGCCAGCAACCGGGACCCACTTTTAGACTTAGAAGCTTTCTTT. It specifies CASNRDPLLDLEAFF.

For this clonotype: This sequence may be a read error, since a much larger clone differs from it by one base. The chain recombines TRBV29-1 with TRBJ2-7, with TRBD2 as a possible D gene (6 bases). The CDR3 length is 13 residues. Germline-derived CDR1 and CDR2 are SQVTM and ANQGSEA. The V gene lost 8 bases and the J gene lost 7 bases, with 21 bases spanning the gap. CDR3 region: CSISPRAGFEQYF. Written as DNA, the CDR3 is TGCAGCATTTCGCCCCGTGCGGGGTTTGAGCAGTACTTC.

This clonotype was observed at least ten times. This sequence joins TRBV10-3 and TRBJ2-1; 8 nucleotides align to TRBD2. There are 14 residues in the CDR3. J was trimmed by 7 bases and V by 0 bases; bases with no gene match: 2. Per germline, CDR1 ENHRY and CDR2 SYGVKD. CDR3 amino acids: CAISESSGENEQFF. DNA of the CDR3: TGTGCCATCAGTGAGTCTAGCGGGGAGAATGAGCAGTTCTTC.

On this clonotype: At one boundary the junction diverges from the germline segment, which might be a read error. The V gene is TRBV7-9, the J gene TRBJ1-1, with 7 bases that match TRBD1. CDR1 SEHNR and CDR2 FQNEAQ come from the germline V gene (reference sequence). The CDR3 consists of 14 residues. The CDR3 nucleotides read TGTGTCAGCAGCCCGACAGGGTTTGGCACTGAAGCTTTCTTT. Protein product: CVSSPTGFGTEAFF.

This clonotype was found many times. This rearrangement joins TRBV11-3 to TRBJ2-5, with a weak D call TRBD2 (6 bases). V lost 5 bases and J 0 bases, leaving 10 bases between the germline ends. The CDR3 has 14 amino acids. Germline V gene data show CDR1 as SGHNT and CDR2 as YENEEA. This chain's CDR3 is CASSTRTNQETQYF. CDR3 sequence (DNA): TGTGCCAGCAGCACCCGGACTAACCAAGAGACCCAGTACTTC.

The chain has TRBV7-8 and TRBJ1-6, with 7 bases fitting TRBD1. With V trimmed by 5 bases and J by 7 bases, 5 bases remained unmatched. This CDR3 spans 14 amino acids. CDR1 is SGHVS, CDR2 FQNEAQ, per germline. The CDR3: CASSPGQENSPLHF. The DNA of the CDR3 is TGTGCCAGCAGCCCTGGACAGGAGAATTCACCCCTCCACTTT.

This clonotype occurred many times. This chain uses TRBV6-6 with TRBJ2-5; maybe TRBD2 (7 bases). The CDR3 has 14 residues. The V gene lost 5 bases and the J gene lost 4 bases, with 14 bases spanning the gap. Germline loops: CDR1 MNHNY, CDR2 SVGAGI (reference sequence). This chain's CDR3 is CASSPRGAGETQYF. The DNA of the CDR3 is TGTGCCAGCAGTCCCCGGGGGGCAGGAGAGACCCAGTACTTC.

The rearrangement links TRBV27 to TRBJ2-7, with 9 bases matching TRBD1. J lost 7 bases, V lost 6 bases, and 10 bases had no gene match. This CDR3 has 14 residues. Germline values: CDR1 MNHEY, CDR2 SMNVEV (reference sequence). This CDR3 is CASSTRTGGQEQYF. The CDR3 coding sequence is TGTGCCAGCAGCACCAGAACAGGGGGCCAAGAGCAGTACTTC.

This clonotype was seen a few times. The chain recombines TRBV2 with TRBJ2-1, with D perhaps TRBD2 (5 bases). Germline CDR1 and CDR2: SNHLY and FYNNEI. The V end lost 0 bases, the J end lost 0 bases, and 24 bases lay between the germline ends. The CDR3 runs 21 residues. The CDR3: CASSEALERQLVLNSYNEQFF. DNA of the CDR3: TGTGCCAGCAGTGAAGCGCTTGAGCGGCAACTTGTATTGAACTCCTACAATGAGCAGTTCTTC.

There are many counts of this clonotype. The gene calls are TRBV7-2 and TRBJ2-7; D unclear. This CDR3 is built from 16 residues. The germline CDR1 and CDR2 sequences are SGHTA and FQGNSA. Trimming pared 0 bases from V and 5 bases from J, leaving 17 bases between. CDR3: CASSLAPPTRPDEQYF. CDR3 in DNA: TGTGCCAGCAGCTTAGCGCCTCCTACACGTCCTGACGAGCAGTACTTC. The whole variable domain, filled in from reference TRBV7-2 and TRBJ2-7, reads GAGVSQSPSNKVTEKGKDVELRCDPISGHTALYWYRQSLGQGLEFLIYFQGNSAPDKSGLPSDRFSAERTGGSVSTLTIQRTQQEDSAVYLCASSLAPPTRPDEQYFGPGTRLTVT.

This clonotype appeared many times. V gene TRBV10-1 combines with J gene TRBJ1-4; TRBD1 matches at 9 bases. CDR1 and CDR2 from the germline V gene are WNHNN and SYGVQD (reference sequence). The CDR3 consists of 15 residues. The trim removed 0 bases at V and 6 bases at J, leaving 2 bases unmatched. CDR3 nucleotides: TGCGCCAGCAGTGAGTCCCGGACAGGGGATGAAAAACTGTTTTTT. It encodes CASSESRTGDEKLFF.

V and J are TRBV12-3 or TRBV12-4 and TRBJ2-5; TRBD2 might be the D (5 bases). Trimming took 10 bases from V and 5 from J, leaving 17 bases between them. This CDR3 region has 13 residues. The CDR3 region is CAIRNHGGETQYF. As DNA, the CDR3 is TGTGCCATCCGGAACCACGGCGGGGAGACCCAGTACTTC.

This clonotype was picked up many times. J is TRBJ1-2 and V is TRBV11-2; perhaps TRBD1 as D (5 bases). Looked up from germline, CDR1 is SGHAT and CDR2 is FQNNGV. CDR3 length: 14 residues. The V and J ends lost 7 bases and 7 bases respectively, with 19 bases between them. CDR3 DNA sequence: TGTGCCAGCACCCTAGACATGGGGCAACGTGGCTACACCTTC. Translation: CASTLDMGQRGYTF.

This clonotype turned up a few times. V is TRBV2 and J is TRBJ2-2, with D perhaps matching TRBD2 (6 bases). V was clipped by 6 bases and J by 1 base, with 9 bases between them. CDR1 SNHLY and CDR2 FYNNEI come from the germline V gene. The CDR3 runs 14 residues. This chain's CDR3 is CASRTGRNTGELFF. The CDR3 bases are TGTGCCAGCAGAACCGGGAGGAACACCGGGGAGCTGTTTTTT.

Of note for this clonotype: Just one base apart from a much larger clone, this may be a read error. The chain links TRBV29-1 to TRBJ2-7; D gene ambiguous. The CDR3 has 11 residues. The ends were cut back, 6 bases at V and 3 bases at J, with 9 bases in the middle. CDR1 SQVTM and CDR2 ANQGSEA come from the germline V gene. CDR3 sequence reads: CSVTLCYEQYF. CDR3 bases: TGCAGCGTGACTCTGTGCTACGAGCAGTACTTC.